This TCR beta chain is drawn from a study of shared clonotypes between healthy human individuals. Turning to the study itself: Every donor yielded three CD4 naive, three CD4 memory, two CD8 naive and one CD8 memory plate.

Sequenced by immunoSEQ multiplex PCR; TCRdb stores in-frame clones only, minus some. The sample records 2 million to 3 million clones, approximately 93% being singletons. The CDR3 covers 15 residues. Trimming at V came to 3 bases and at J to 5 bases, leaving 7 bases not matched to a gene. The germline CDR1 and CDR2 sequences are MNHEY and SMNVEV (reference sequence). Comments on this clone: Its antigen remains unknown.

Overall study results and limits: Roughly 4.7% was the fraction of naive CD4 clonotypes found shared across four donors. Generation probabilities were higher for clonotypes shared across all four sorted-subset donors than for unshared ones.

The receptor was derived from a man aged 18 to 30 in good health. Some clones in this sample may be carry-over from other donors' samples. The specimen sequenced was naive CD4+ T cells from PBMCs. Subset noted: CD45RA+ positively selected. The genes are TRBV27 and TRBJ2-3; 8 bases line up with TRBD1. The CDR3 DNA reads TGTGCCAGCAGTTTTCAGGGGGCGAATGAAGATACGCAGTATTTT. Encoded protein: CASSFQGANEDTQYF.